This TCR beta chain is drawn from a study of blood T cell repertoires in COVID-19. Across the whole study: Some COVID-19 samples were acute and others convalescent; all came from the United States, Italy and Spain. From T cells, B-cell-depleted T cells, or PBMCs came the material, which was cDNA or gDNA.

In terms of age and location, participants ranged from roughly 18 to 90 years and lived in 24 US areas. Participants were placed into cohorts based on the clinical history they reported. Germline V gene lookup returns CDR1 KGHSH and CDR2 LQKENI. Trimming shortened V by 3 bases and J by 0 bases, and 20 bases separated the two germline ends. This CDR3 is built from 19 residues. Some clones are missing from TCRdb's copy, which holds only in-frame ones; the method was immunoSEQ multiplex PCR. The sample includes 250,000 to 300,000 clones, roughly four fifths of them seen just once. This clonotype was sampled from a man aged 40-49 years who had been exposed to COVID-19. Sequenced material: PBMCs or T cells enriched from blood (not recorded which). The rearrangement uses TRBV18 and TRBJ1-4; unclear D gene. CDR3 sequence: CASSPPGQVPSATNEKLFF. In DNA form, the CDR3 reads TGTGCCAGCTCACCCCCTGGGCAGGTACCCTCTGCAACTAATGAAAAACTGTTTTTT. Together with reference TRBV18 and TRBJ1-4, the CDR3 gives the full variable domain: NAGVMQNPRHLVRRRGQEARLRCSPMKGHSHVYWYRQLPEEGLKFMVYLQKENIIDESGMPKERFSAEFPKEGPSILRIQQVVRGDSAAYFCASSPPGQVPSATNEKLFFGSGTQLSVL.